A single sample is the source of the 26 T cell receptor beta chains below, sequenced in a study of blood T cell repertoires in COVID-19. Generated by immunoSEQ multiplex PCR, the TCRdb table keeps only in-frame clones and is missing some. Of roughly 28,000 clones in the sample, 89% are singletons; the top ten hold about 45%. Sequenced input: peripheral blood. The receptors were gathered from a human donor with acute or convalescent COVID-19. The donor label of this sample is uncertain.

This chain joins TRBV5-1 and TRBJ2-2; D possibly corresponds to TRBD2 (6 bases). The germline gives CDR1 SGHRS, CDR2 YFSETQ. The V and J ends lost 0 bases and 7 bases respectively, with 16 bases between them. This CDR3 contains 16 residues. CDR3 bases: TGCGCCAGCAGCTTGGAAGGTGGCGGGAAAATCGGGGAGCTGTTTTTT. Translating gives CASSLEGGGKIGELFF. Filled out from reference TRBV5-1 and TRBJ2-2, the complete variable domain reads KAGVTQTPRYLIKTRGQQVTLSCSPISGHRSVSWYQQTPGQGLQFLFEYFSETQRNKGNFPGRFSGRQFSNSRSEMNVSTLELGDSALYLCASSLEGGGKIGELFFGEGSRLTVL.

The chain links TRBV9 to TRBJ2-1; the D gene is possibly TRBD2 (5 bases). Germline V gene lookup returns CDR1 SGDLS and CDR2 YYNGEE. Trimming shortened V by 0 bases and J by 6 bases, and 16 bases separated the two germline ends. The CDR3 contains 16 residues. The CDR3 nucleotides are TGTGCCAGCAGCGTAGGGAGGTTCCTTCGTGGCAATGAGCAGTTCTTC. It yields the protein CASSVGRFLRGNEQFF.

J is TRBJ1-2 and V is TRBV6-5, with D possibly TRBD1 on 6 matching bases. Germline values: CDR1 MNHEY, CDR2 SVGAGI. The CDR3 sequence is 14 residues long. With 6 bases removed from V and 5 bases from J, the gap between germline ends came to 16 bases. DNA of the CDR3: TGTGCCAGCAGCCTACAGGGTGGGGGATATGGCTACACCTTC. Residues: CASSLQGGGYGYTF.

This chain links TRBV5-1 with TRBJ2-5; perhaps TRBD2 as D (7 bases). V was pared by 3 bases and J by 3 bases, with 12 bases between. CDR1 is SGHRS, CDR2 YFSETQ, per germline. This CDR3 contains 14 residues. The CDR3 DNA sequence: TGCGCCAGCAGCTGGGGGGGCAGCGAAGAGACCCAGTACTTC. Its protein is CASSWGGSEETQYF. Drawing the rest from reference TRBV5-1 and TRBJ2-5, the complete variable domain is KAGVTQTPRYLIKTRGQQVTLSCSPISGHRSVSWYQQTPGQGLQFLFEYFSETQRNKGNFPGRFSGRQFSNSRSEMNVSTLELGDSALYLCASSWGGSEETQYFGPGTRLLVL.

This chain connects TRBV11-1 to TRBJ2-1; 7 positions agree with TRBD1. Germline trimming cut 5 bases from V and 3 bases from J; bases unmatched to any gene: 7. This CDR3 has 15 residues. CDR1 and CDR2 from the germline V gene are SGHAT and FQDESV (reference sequence). The CDR3 bases are TGTGCCAGCAGCCGGGCAAGGGACAGCTACAATGAGCAGTTCTTC. Encoded protein: CASSRARDSYNEQFF.

The CDR3 bases are TGTGCCAGCAGCTCTACAGGATCACCTAAGATCAACTATGGCTACACCTTC. Its translation is CASSSTGSPKINYGYTF. This sequence joins TRBV27 and TRBJ1-2, with a weak D call TRBD1 (5 bases). From germline, CDR1 is MNHEY and CDR2 SMNVEV (reference sequence). V dropped 6 bases and J dropped 2 bases, with 22 bases sitting between them. The CDR3 spans 17 residues.

The V call is TRBV5-1, the J call TRBJ2-1; D not certain. V was pared by 5 bases and J by 0 bases, with 9 bases between. This CDR3 comprises 14 residues. Germline V gene data show CDR1 as SGHRS and CDR2 as YFSETQ. CDR3 sequence: CASRPTSSYNEQFF. For the CDR3, the DNA is TGCGCCAGCAGGCCAACGAGCTCCTACAATGAGCAGTTCTTC.

This clone was counted only a few times. This chain connects TRBV6-5 to TRBJ2-5; possibly TRBD2 for D (5 bases). Trimming removed 11 bases from V and 7 bases from J, with 23 bases in between. The CDR3 has 14 residues. Germline V gene sequence: CDR1 MNHEY, CDR2 SVGAGI. The CDR3 DNA follows: TGTGCCCTCGATGAGCGCCTGAGGGTCGGGACCCAGTACTTC. As protein: CALDERLRVGTQYF.

This chain uses TRBV2 with TRBJ2-1; D remains ambiguous. CDR1 and CDR2 from the germline V gene are SNHLY and FYNNEI. The CDR3 extends over 12 amino acids. Trimming left V 4 bases short and J 10 bases short, with 11 bases between. CDR3 nucleotides: TGTGCCAGCAGTGTCGTTAGGCGGGAGCAGTTCTTC. Translating gives CASSVVRREQFF.

V is TRBV15 and J is TRBJ1-4, with D possibly TRBD1 on 6 matching bases. The CDR3 covers 15 residues. Deletions cut 0 bases from V and 8 bases from J, with 13 bases between. In germline, CDR1 is LNHNV, CDR2 YYDKDF (reference sequence). The CDR3 DNA reads TGTGCCACCAGCAGAGATACAGGGCGGTCCGAAAAACTGTTTTTT. It translates to CATSRDTGRSEKLFF.

The rearrangement uses TRBV7-9 and TRBJ1-4; D possibly corresponds to TRBD1 (5 bases). The V gene lost 1 base and the J gene lost 7 bases, with 19 bases spanning the gap. Germline values: CDR1 SEHNR, CDR2 FQNEAQ (reference sequence). The CDR3 is 17 residues long. The CDR3 reads CASSLGTTQVLGEKLFF. The CDR3 nucleotides are TGTGCCAGCAGCTTAGGGACCACACAGGTACTCGGTGAAAAACTGTTTTTT.

The CDR3 loop is CASSLIGVAGNSYEQYF. CDR3 coding DNA: TGTGCCAGCAGCTTAATAGGGGTAGCGGGGAACTCCTACGAGCAGTACTTC. V and J are TRBV7-3 and TRBJ2-7; 8 positions agree with TRBD2. The trim removed 1 base at V and 0 bases at J, leaving 8 bases unmatched. This CDR3 has 17 residues. The germline V gene has CDR1 SGHTA and CDR2 FQGTGA. Full variable domain (missing parts from reference TRBV7-3 and TRBJ2-7): GAGVSQTPSNKVTEKGKYVELRCDPISGHTALYWYRQSLGQGPEFLIYFQGTGAADDSGLPNDRFFAVRPEGSVSTLKIQRTERGDSAVYLCASSLIGVAGNSYEQYFGPGTRLTVT.

V is TRBV7-9 and J is TRBJ1-4, with 11 bases that match TRBD1. CDR3 size: 14 residues. Trimming took 8 bases from V and 7 from J; bases not matched to a gene: 6. Germline-derived CDR1 and CDR2 are SEHNR and FQNEAQ (reference sequence). The CDR3 reads CASDFGQGAEKLFF. The CDR3 DNA is TGTGCCAGCGACTTCGGACAGGGGGCTGAAAAACTGTTTTTT. Together with reference TRBV7-9 and TRBJ1-4, the CDR3 gives the full variable domain: DTGVSQNPRHKITKRGQNVTFRCDPISEHNRLYWYRQTLGQGPEFLTYFQNEAQLEKSRLLSDRFSAERPKGSFSTLEIQRTEQGDSAMYLCASDFGQGAEKLFFGSGTQLSVL.

The chain couples TRBV19 to TRBJ2-5; TRBD2 might be the D (7 bases). The germline V gene has CDR1 LNHDA and CDR2 SQIVND (reference sequence). Between the trimmed V and J ends, which lost 5 bases and 5 bases, there was a span of 12 bases. This CDR3 contains 13 residues. The CDR3, as DNA: TGTGCCAGTAGTGAGGGGGGGCGGGAGACCCAGTACTTC. Protein: CASSEGGRETQYF. The full variable domain, rest sourced from reference TRBV19 and TRBJ2-5, is DGGITQSPKYLFRKEGQNVTLSCEQNLNHDAMYWYRQDPGQGLRLIYYSQIVNDFQKGDIAEGYSVSREKKESFPLTVTSAQKNPTAFYLCASSEGGRETQYFGPGTRLLVL.

In DNA form, the CDR3 reads TGTGCCAGCAGCTTAGCCGGAGAGACCCAGTACTTC. Translation gives CASSLAGETQYF. V and J are TRBV7-9 and TRBJ2-5, with D unclear. The CDR3 totals 12 residues. V dropped 0 bases and J dropped 4 bases, with 3 bases sitting between them. The germline CDR1 and CDR2 sequences are SEHNR and FQNEAQ (reference sequence).

CDR3 nucleotides: TGTGCCAGCAGGGGGAGGGACAGGAAGACTGAAGCTTTCTTT. Translated, it gives CASRGRDRKTEAFF. V usage is TRBV2 and J usage is TRBJ1-1, with 8 bases lining up with TRBD1. This CDR3 has 14 residues. Germline V gene lookup returns CDR1 SNHLY and CDR2 FYNNEI. Trimming at V came to 6 bases and at J to 5 bases, leaving 8 bases not matched to a gene.

DNA of the CDR3: TGTGCCAGCAGCGTGGGAGCCTCCTACGAGCAGTACTTC. Translation gives CASSVGASYEQYF. The V call is TRBV9, the J call TRBJ2-7, with D perhaps TRBD2 (5 bases). Per the germline V gene, CDR1 is SGDLS and CDR2 is YYNGEE. The CDR3 is 13 amino acids. The germline V and J ends were trimmed by 2 bases and 0 bases, with 6 bases remaining between them.

J is TRBJ2-1 and V is TRBV7-6; 11 nucleotides line up with TRBD2. Germline lookup yields CDR1 SGHVS and CDR2 FNYEAQ. V shed 2 bases, J shed 0 bases, and the junction held 12 bases outside the gene matches. This CDR3 has 20 amino acids. The CDR3 nucleotides are TGTGCCAGCAGCTTAACCTTCCCGGCTCTAGCGGGAGGCTCCTACAATGAGCAGTTCTTC. Encoded protein: CASSLTFPALAGGSYNEQFF.

The chain has TRBV7-3 and TRBJ2-3; no clear D gene. Per the germline V gene, CDR1 is SGHTA and CDR2 is FQGTGA. CDR3 length: 14 amino acids. The germline V and J ends were trimmed by 0 bases and 2 bases, with 6 bases remaining between them. CDR3 sequence: CASSLTQYTDTQYF. DNA of the CDR3: TGTGCCAGCAGCTTAACGCAGTACACAGATACGCAGTATTTT.

V gene TRBV3-1 (or the pseudogene TRBV3-2) combines with J gene TRBJ1-6; 9 bases agree with TRBD1. Germline values: CDR1 LGHDT, CDR2 YNNKEL (reference sequence). The junction had 10 bases not matched to a gene; V was cut back by 1 base and J by 9 bases. The CDR3 sequence is 17 residues long. CDR3 DNA: TGTGCCAGCAGCCAAGGCGGGGGACAGGGTAATGTTTCACCCCTCCACTTT. Its translation is CASSQGGGQGNVSPLHF.

The V and J genes are TRBV27 and TRBJ1-6; D remains unclear. Germline-derived CDR1 and CDR2 are MNHEY and SMNVEV (reference sequence). Deletions cut 3 bases from V and 4 bases from J, with 7 bases between. The CDR3 is 14 amino acids. CDR3 nucleotides: TGTGCCAGCAGTTTGAGGGATTATAATTCACCCCTCCACTTT. It translates to CASSLRDYNSPLHF.

The rearrangement uses TRBV6-6 and TRBJ2-3, with 7 bases aligning to TRBD2. Germline values: CDR1 MNHNY, CDR2 SVGAGI (reference sequence). The V segment lost 0 bases and the J segment 4 bases; nucleotides outside the gene matches: 7. The CDR3 consists of 16 residues. CDR3 sequence (DNA): TGTGCCAGCAGTTACTCCGGCGGGAGATATGCAGATACGCAGTATTTT. This codes for CASSYSGGRYADTQYF.

This chain links TRBV19 with TRBJ1-4; 8 bases agree with TRBD1. From germline, CDR1 is LNHDA and CDR2 SQIVND (reference sequence). The ends lost 0 bases at V and 7 bases at J; junction bases unmatched: 10. The CDR3 has 17 residues. CDR3 amino acids: CASSIDPGQGVTEKLFF. DNA for the CDR3: TGTGCCAGTAGTATAGATCCTGGACAGGGTGTGACTGAAAAACTGTTTTTT.

The chain is built from TRBV13 and TRBJ1-3; tentatively, D is TRBD1 (5 bases). This CDR3 has 14 residues. V lost 6 bases and J 4 bases, leaving 13 bases between the germline ends. The germline CDR1 and CDR2 sequences are PRHDT and FYEKMQ (reference sequence). The CDR3 coding sequence is TGTGCCAGCAGGAAAGAAGGGGCAGGAAACACCATATATTTT. Translation gives CASRKEGAGNTIYF.

The V call is TRBV6-5, the J call TRBJ1-4; D not resolved. Germline CDR1 reads MNHEY; CDR2 reads SVGAGI. The length of the CDR3 is 14 residues. With 7 bases removed from V and 0 bases from J, the gap between germline ends came to 9 bases. In DNA form, the CDR3 reads TGTGCCAGCACCCCTCTTGCAACTAATGAAAAACTGTTTTTT. Protein: CASTPLATNEKLFF.

This clone showed up just a few times. The J gene is TRBJ2-7, the V gene TRBV5-1, with TRBD1 matching over 7 bases. V gave up 3 bases and J gave up 3 bases; unmatched junction bases: 3. From germline, CDR1 is SGHRS and CDR2 YFSETQ. The CDR3 consists of 13 residues. CDR3 in amino acids: CASSSGQVYEQYF. The CDR3 DNA sequence: TGCGCCAGCAGCTCCGGACAGGTCTACGAGCAGTACTTC.